What follows are 21 T cell receptor beta chains derived from one specimen sequenced in a study of cytomegalovirus exposure and HLA in healthy donors. Sequencing used immunoSEQ multiplex PCR; TCRdb keeps in-frame clones, though not all of them. The sample includes about 120,000 clones, roughly 89% of them seen just once. Sequenced: PBMCs. Receptors were obtained from a young woman in good health and CMV-seronegative.

This chain joins TRBV10-2 and TRBJ2-2; TRBD2 aligns across 8 bases. The CDR3 has 15 residues. In germline, CDR1 is WSHSY, CDR2 SAAADI. V was pared by 6 bases and J by 6 bases, with 9 bases of the junction left unmatched. The CDR3 region has the DNA TGCGCCAGCAGCGAACCGGGAGGGTTGGCCGGGGAGCTGTTTTTT. Its protein is CASSEPGGLAGELFF.

The genes are TRBV5-1 and TRBJ2-5; 8 nucleotides align to TRBD2. The CDR3 covers 15 residues. V was clipped by 0 bases and J by 1 base; unmatched bases: 2. The germline V gene encodes CDR1 SGHRS and CDR2 YFSETQ. This chain's CDR3 is CASSLAGRAQETQYF. Here the CDR3 DNA reads TGCGCCAGCAGCTTGGCCGGGAGGGCCCAAGAGACCCAGTACTTC.

V and J are TRBV28 and TRBJ1-2, with 7 bases identical to TRBD1. There are 14 residues in the CDR3. Germline V CDR1 and CDR2: MDHEN, SYDVKM. Germline trimming cut 6 bases from V and 4 bases from J; bases unmatched to any gene: 8. CDR3 protein: CASRHDRDGYGYTF. In nucleotides, the CDR3 is TGTGCCAGCAGACACGACAGGGATGGCTATGGCTACACCTTC.

The rearrangement links TRBV5-1 to TRBJ2-1, with 10 positions matching TRBD1. The germline CDR1 and CDR2 sequences are SGHRS and YFSETQ. V lost 0 bases, J lost 2 bases, and 2 bases stayed unmatched. CDR3 length: 16 residues. This CDR3 is CASSLEGTGAYNEQFF. DNA for the CDR3: TGCGCCAGCAGCTTGGAGGGGACAGGGGCCTACAATGAGCAGTTCTTC.

The V gene is TRBV5-1, the J gene TRBJ2-4, with TRBD1 identical over 8 bases. CDR1 is SGHRS, CDR2 YFSETQ, per germline. The CDR3 has 15 amino acids. Losses at the gene ends were 0 bases for V and 6 bases for J; bases not matched to a gene: 5. CDR3 nucleotides: TGCGCCAGCAGCTTGGGCTCGACAGGGGTAAACATTCAGTACTTC. Its protein is CASSLGSTGVNIQYF. Looking up the rest from reference TRBV5-1 and TRBJ2-4 gives the full variable domain: KAGVTQTPRYLIKTRGQQVTLSCSPISGHRSVSWYQQTPGQGLQFLFEYFSETQRNKGNFPGRFSGRQFSNSRSEMNVSTLELGDSALYLCASSLGSTGVNIQYFGAGTRLSVL.

The chain combines TRBV28 with TRBJ2-1; D possibly corresponds to TRBD2 (5 bases). The ends were cut back, 6 bases at V and 0 bases at J, with 18 bases in the middle. Germline CDR1 reads MDHEN; CDR2 reads SYDVKM. The CDR3 is 17 residues long. CDR3 region: CASRTRGYSSSYNEQFF. In DNA form, the CDR3 reads TGTGCCAGCAGGACGAGAGGGTATTCAAGCTCCTACAATGAGCAGTTCTTC.

This clone was observed a single time. The chain recombines TRBV6-1 with TRBJ2-7; TRBD1 aligns across 8 bases. CDR1 and CDR2 (germline): MNHNS, SASEGT. Trimming took 5 bases from V and 3 from J; bases not matched to a gene: 3. The CDR3 is 13 amino acids. The CDR3 coding sequence is TGTGCCAGCAGTTGGACAGGGCTCTACGAGCAGTACTTC. Translation: CASSWTGLYEQYF.

This rearrangement joins TRBV18 to TRBJ1-5; 7 positions agree with TRBD1. With V trimmed by 3 bases and J by 0 bases, 5 bases remained unmatched. The CDR3 consists of 16 residues. CDR1 is KGHSH, CDR2 LQKENI, per germline. CDR3 residues: CASSPGQRYSNQPQHF. The CDR3 DNA reads TGTGCCAGCTCACCGGGACAGCGATATAGCAATCAGCCCCAGCATTTT.

V usage is TRBV10-3 and J usage is TRBJ2-1; 14 positions match TRBD2. The CDR3 has 19 residues. The V segment lost 6 bases and the J segment 0 bases; nucleotides outside the gene matches: 10. Germline CDR1 reads ENHRY; CDR2 reads SYGVKD. The CDR3 sequence is CAIRSGLAGGVSSYNEQFF. CDR3 nucleotide sequence: TGTGCCATCAGATCCGGACTAGCGGGAGGCGTAAGCTCCTACAATGAGCAGTTCTTC.

CDR3 protein: CASSRNDRVGGYTF. CDR3 DNA sequence: TGTGCCAGCAGCCGGAACGACAGGGTCGGAGGCTACACCTTC. This chain connects TRBV7-3 to TRBJ1-2, with 7 bases aligning to TRBD1. The V gene end was trimmed by 5 bases and the J gene end by 8 bases; junction bases not matched to a gene: 11. Per germline, CDR1 SGHTA and CDR2 FQGTGA. CDR3 length: 14 amino acids.

This clone was found a few times. V gene TRBV5-6 combines with J gene TRBJ1-2; D unclear. The CDR3 has 12 amino acids. Germline CDR1 reads SGHDT; CDR2 reads YYEEEE. Trimming removed 0 bases at V and 7 bases at J, with 7 bases between. This CDR3 is CASSLDSRGYTF. As DNA, the CDR3 is TGTGCCAGCAGCTTGGACTCGCGTGGCTACACCTTC.

The rearrangement joins TRBV6-1 to TRBJ1-1; D call uncertain. V lost 2 bases, J lost 5 bases, and 15 bases lay in between. The germline V gene has CDR1 MNHNS and CDR2 SASEGT. The CDR3 loop spans 15 amino acids. In DNA form, the CDR3 reads TGTGCCAGCAGTGAATCAACCTCCTCGGGGACTGAAGCTTTCTTT. Translated: CASSESTSSGTEAFF.

This chain joins TRBV9 and TRBJ2-5; D is perhaps TRBD2 (6 bases). Trimming stripped 3 bases from V and 2 bases from J, with 14 bases between. The CDR3 spans 15 residues. Germline CDR1 is SGDLS and CDR2 is YYNGEE. The CDR3: CASSAGTLDQETQYF. The CDR3 DNA follows: TGTGCCAGCAGCGCCGGGACTTTGGATCAAGAGACCCAGTACTTC.

This chain connects TRBV28 to TRBJ2-7; TRBD2 matches 7 bases. V was pared by 2 bases and J by 9 bases, with 16 bases of the junction left unmatched. There are 16 residues in the CDR3. Germline V gene sequence: CDR1 MDHEN, CDR2 SYDVKM. In DNA form, the CDR3 reads TGTGCCAGCAGTTTACCGAACCCTTTGGGGGGGTGGGGGCAGTACTTC. Its protein is CASSLPNPLGGWGQYF.

The chain joins TRBV12-5 to TRBJ2-3; TRBD2 agrees at 7 bases. Germline V CDR1 and CDR2: LGHNT, FRNRAP. Trimming removed 0 bases from V and 4 bases from J; junction bases left unmatched: 13. This CDR3 has 18 residues. The CDR3 region has the DNA TGTGCTAGTGGTTTGGTCCCTTTCGGGGGAGGGCGAGCAGATACGCAGTATTTT. Translation: CASGLVPFGGGRADTQYF.

The chain couples TRBV14 to TRBJ1-2; tentative D call: TRBD1 (5 bases). V was shortened by 4 bases and J by 4 bases, with 13 bases between the two germline ends. The germline V gene encodes CDR1 SGHDN and CDR2 FVKESK. CDR3 length: 14 residues. The CDR3 DNA reads TGTGCCAGCAGCCCGGGGGGGGTCCGCTATGGCTACACCTTC. Translating gives CASSPGGVRYGYTF.

This rearrangement joins TRBV7-9 to TRBJ2-7, with a weak D call TRBD1 (6 bases). This CDR3 spans 12 amino acids. Germline V CDR1 and CDR2: SEHNR, FQNEAQ (reference sequence). V dropped 4 bases and J dropped 5 bases, with 9 bases sitting between them. CDR3 region: CASSSGANEQYF. In DNA form, the CDR3 reads TGTGCCAGCAGCTCAGGGGCTAACGAGCAGTACTTC.

This chain links TRBV10-2 with TRBJ1-2; TRBD1 agrees at 7 bases. Germline lookup yields CDR1 WSHSY and CDR2 SAAADI. The trim removed 10 bases at V and 0 bases at J, leaving 23 bases unmatched. The CDR3 length is 19 residues. In nucleotides, the CDR3 is TGCGCCACCCAGAGGGTCACCGGAAGACAGGGAAGAACTAACTATGGCTACACCTTC. Protein product: CATQRVTGRQGRTNYGYTF.

This chain links TRBV6-5 with TRBJ2-3; no definite D call. The V and J ends lost 0 bases and 0 bases respectively, with 10 bases between them. The CDR3 spans 16 residues. Germline V CDR1 and CDR2: MNHEY, SVGAGI. Here the CDR3 reads CASSYSPGDSTDTQYF. CDR3 sequence (DNA): TGTGCCAGCAGTTACTCCCCAGGCGATAGCACAGATACGCAGTATTTT.

The rearrangement links TRBV7-9 to TRBJ1-2; D is uncertain. The CDR3 runs to 15 residues. Trimming took 5 bases from V and 8 from J, leaving 21 bases between them. Germline CDR1 reads SEHNR; CDR2 reads FQNEAQ (reference sequence). DNA of the CDR3: TGTGCCAGCAGCATGCGGGAGGCAGCAGAGAGGGGCTACACCTTC. Translating it yields CASSMREAAERGYTF.

The V gene is TRBV11-2, the J gene TRBJ1-2; 7 nucleotides line up with TRBD1. The CDR3 has 13 amino acids. The ends lost 5 bases at V and 5 bases at J; junction bases unmatched: 5. CDR1 is SGHAT and CDR2 is FQNNGV in the germline V gene. CDR3: CASSNTGAYGYTF. The DNA for the CDR3 is TGTGCCAGCAGCAACACAGGGGCTTATGGCTACACCTTC.